This passage covers 20 T cell receptor beta chains from one sample sequenced in a study of T cells after yellow fever vaccination. TCRdb reprocessed the 5' RACE reads with MiXCR, giving one entry per CDR3 protein. The data show more than 300,000 distinct CDR3 sequences, around 4.5% seen once. Sequencing was performed on PBMCs, taken 15 days after the yellow fever booster vaccination. The receptors shown here come from a man aged 18 to 30 who received the YFV17D yellow fever vaccine.

This clonotype was detected ten times or more. This chain links TRBV6-5 with TRBJ2-3; D is uncertain. Trimming removed 8 bases from V and 1 base from J, with 10 bases in between. CDR3 length: 13 amino acids. Per the germline V gene, CDR1 is MNHEY and CDR2 is SVGAGI. The DNA of the CDR3 is TGTGCCAGCGGGTTAAGGGGCACAGATACGCAGTATTTT. It specifies CASGLRGTDTQYF.

Ten or more counts support this clonotype. In DNA form, the CDR3 reads TGTGCCAGCAGCCTGTACCAAGAGACCCAGTACTTC. Amino acids: CASSLYQETQYF. The chain has TRBV7-9 and TRBJ2-5; D remains ambiguous. This CDR3 has 12 amino acids. Trimming cost V 5 bases and J 0 bases, with 4 bases left between them. Germline assignment: CDR1 SEHNR and CDR2 FQNEAQ (reference sequence).

CDR3: CASSQVRSSGANVLTF. The CDR3 bases are TGCGCCAGCAGCCAAGTTCGCAGCTCTGGGGCCAACGTCCTGACTTTC. The chain combines TRBV4-3 with TRBJ2-6; D is unresolved. This CDR3 is 16 amino acids long. The V gene lost 1 base and the J gene lost 0 bases, with 7 bases spanning the gap. The V gene's germline CDR1 is LGHNA and CDR2 YSLEER.

In this sample, this clonotype turned up many times. The V call is TRBV10-3, the J call TRBJ2-5; D perhaps matches TRBD1 (8 bases). The CDR3 extends over 13 amino acids. Germline lookup yields CDR1 ENHRY and CDR2 SYGVKD. The germline V and J ends were trimmed by 10 bases and 6 bases, with 18 bases remaining between them. As DNA, the CDR3 is TGTGCCAGCCAAACAGGGGGACTACAGACCCAGTACTTC. It encodes CASQTGGLQTQYF.

This clonotype has a count of ten or more. J is TRBJ1-2 and V is TRBV7-2, with D hard to call. Germline values: CDR1 SGHTA, CDR2 FQGNSA. V shed 6 bases and J shed 3 bases, with 11 bases lying between them. The CDR3 loop spans 13 amino acids. The DNA for the CDR3 is TGTGCCAGCAGGCTACAAGGCCACTATGGCTACACCTTC. It specifies CASRLQGHYGYTF.

The sample holds many counts of this clonotype. In nucleotides, the CDR3 is TGTGCCAGCAGCTCCACCCTAGCGGCCAACAATGAGCAGTTCTTC. Protein: CASSSTLAANNEQFF. This chain connects TRBV7-2 to TRBJ2-1; TRBD2 matches at 7 bases. Germline lookup yields CDR1 SGHTA and CDR2 FQGNSA. V shed 4 bases and J 5 bases; nucleotides not matched to a gene: 8. CDR3 length equals 15 residues.

The V and J genes are TRBV6-2 or TRBV6-3 and TRBJ1-2, with D possibly being TRBD1 (5 bases). The V gene lost 5 bases and the J gene lost 4 bases, with 17 bases spanning the gap. The CDR3 length is 15 residues. CDR1 is MNHEY, CDR2 SVGEGT, per germline. The CDR3 spells CASSPPGPRIYGYTF. The CDR3 nucleotides are TGTGCCAGCAGTCCCCCGGGACCGCGAATCTATGGCTACACCTTC.

The chain joins TRBV12-3 or TRBV12-4 to TRBJ2-1, with a weak D call TRBD1 (6 bases). The V gene lost 3 bases and the J gene lost 7 bases, with 19 bases spanning the gap. The CDR3 length is 16 residues. The CDR3 here is CASSFAGAQPRNEQFF. The CDR3 DNA is TGTGCCAGCAGTTTCGCAGGGGCACAACCCAGAAATGAGCAGTTCTTC.

The V gene is TRBV4-1, the J gene TRBJ2-5; 9 bases align to TRBD1. The V and J ends lost 2 bases and 3 bases, in that order; junction bases with no gene match: 1. CDR1 is MGHRA and CDR2 is YSYEKL in the germline V gene. The CDR3 loop spans 14 amino acids. The CDR3 region has the DNA TGCGCCAGCAGCCAATGGGACAGGGAAGAGACCCAGTACTTC. It yields the protein CASSQWDREETQYF.

This clonotype was recorded many times. V usage is TRBV6-2 or TRBV6-3 and J usage is TRBJ1-1, with unresolved D. With 9 bases removed from V and 2 bases from J, the gap between germline ends came to 10 bases. This CDR3 is 12 amino acids long. CDR1 is MNHEY and CDR2 is SVGEGT in the germline V gene. The CDR3 nucleotides read TGTGCCAGTTGCAGGCGAAACACTGAAGCTTTCTTT. Its protein product is CASCRRNTEAFF.

This clonotype was seen repeatedly, ten times or more. This rearrangement joins TRBV5-1 to TRBJ2-5, with TRBD2 matching over 7 bases. CDR3 length equals 15 residues. Looked up from germline, CDR1 is SGHRS and CDR2 is YFSETQ. Trimming cost V 0 bases and J 3 bases; bases outside gene matches: 5. In DNA, the CDR3 is TGCGCCAGCAGCTTGGAGGGTCTAGCGGAAGAGACCCAGTACTTC. Amino acids: CASSLEGLAEETQYF.

The chain carries TRBV12-3 or TRBV12-4 and TRBJ2-3; 11 positions agree with TRBD2. V shed 6 bases and J 5 bases; nucleotides not matched to a gene: 7. The CDR3 totals 15 residues. The chain's CDR3 is CASSLAGGGQDTQYF. In DNA form, the CDR3 reads TGTGCCAGCAGCCTAGCGGGGGGCGGACAAGATACGCAGTATTTT.

The V and J genes are TRBV4-1 and TRBJ2-1; 13 nucleotides agree with TRBD2. The V and J ends lost 6 bases and 8 bases, in that order; junction bases with no gene match: 7. CDR3 length equals 15 residues. CDR1 is MGHRA, CDR2 YSYEKL, per germline. The DNA of the CDR3 is TGCGCCAGCAGATTACTAGCGGGGGGGCGTGATGAGCAGTTCTTC. Its translation is CASRLLAGGRDEQFF.

This clonotype was counted many times. CDR3 in amino acids: CASSFADSRETQYF. The DNA of the CDR3 is TGTGCCAGCAGTTTCGCGGACAGTAGAGAGACCCAGTACTTC. The chain recombines TRBV27 with TRBJ2-5; a weak D match, TRBD1 (6 bases). Trimming stripped 3 bases from V and 4 bases from J, with 12 bases between. CDR1 and CDR2 (germline): MNHEY, SMNVEV (reference sequence). CDR3 length: 14 amino acids.

The CDR3 DNA reads TGTATAACCGGGACAGCCTTCCAAGAGACCCAGTACTTC. Its translation: CITGTAFQETQYF. The rearrangement joins TRBV27 to TRBJ2-5; 7 bases fit TRBD1. This CDR3 contains 13 residues. Germline CDR1 and CDR2: MNHEY and SMNVEV (reference sequence).

In this sample, this clonotype turned up a few times. The V call is TRBV7-9, the J call TRBJ1-2, with TRBD1 identical over 8 bases. V was clipped by 6 bases and J by 8 bases; unmatched bases: 11. The CDR3 length is 14 residues. The germline CDR1 and CDR2 sequences are SEHNR and FQNEAQ (reference sequence). CDR3 sequence: CASRRSGQGKGYTF. CDR3 coding DNA: TGTGCCAGCAGGAGGAGCGGACAGGGAAAAGGCTACACCTTC.

In its sample, this clonotype was seen a few times. The rearrangement joins TRBV7-2 to TRBJ2-2; 8 positions agree with TRBD1. This CDR3 is 15 amino acids long. Trimming at V came to 6 bases and at J to 4 bases, leaving 7 bases not matched to a gene. From germline, CDR1 is SGHTA and CDR2 FQGNSA. The CDR3 region has the DNA TGTGCCAGCAGTCGGACAGGGATCACCACCGGGGAGCTGTTTTTT. It codes for CASSRTGITTGELFF.

This clonotype has a count of ten or more. The CDR3 DNA is TGTGCCACCAGCCTAACCGGGACAGACCGTCAAGAGACCCAGTACTTC. Encoded protein: CATSLTGTDRQETQYF. The V and J genes are TRBV24-1 and TRBJ2-5, with TRBD1 identical over 7 bases. The CDR3 has 16 residues. V gave up 7 bases and J gave up 2 bases; unmatched junction bases: 12. From germline, CDR1 is KGHDR and CDR2 SFDVKD.

The sample holds a few counts of this clonotype. V gene TRBV28 combines with J gene TRBJ2-5; tentatively, D is TRBD2 (6 bases). Germline values: CDR1 MDHEN, CDR2 SYDVKM. The CDR3 has 14 residues. Between the trimmed V and J ends, which lost 6 bases and 4 bases, there was a span of 15 bases. This CDR3 reads CASSGEVVLETQYF. The CDR3 coding sequence is TGTGCCAGCAGCGGGGAGGTAGTTTTAGAGACCCAGTACTTC. Variable domain in full (rest from reference TRBV28 and TRBJ2-5): DVKVTQSSRYLVKRTGEKVFLECVQDMDHENMFWYRQDPGLGLRLIYFSYDVKMKEKGDIPEGYSVSREKKERFSLILESASTNQTSMYLCASSGEVVLETQYFGPGTRLLVL.

The V and J genes are TRBV2 and TRBJ1-1; D is undetermined. The germline V gene has CDR1 SNHLY and CDR2 FYNNEI. The CDR3 has 12 amino acids. The V and J ends lost 4 bases and 1 base respectively, with 4 bases between them. The CDR3 reads CASSVENTEAFF. The CDR3 DNA sequence: TGTGCCAGCAGTGTCGAGAACACTGAAGCTTTCTTT.